This T cell receptor beta chain comes out of a study of blood T cell repertoires in COVID-19. Study at large: Acute and convalescent COVID-19 samples came from the United States, Italy and Spain. The cDNA or gDNA used as material had been derived from T cells, B-cell-depleted T cells, or PBMCs.

Trimming removed 0 bases from V and 4 bases from J, with 8 bases in between. The CDR3 has 13 amino acids. Germline V lookup: CDR1 SGHRS, CDR2 YFSETQ. Concerning this clone itself: This same CDR3 is encoded by further DNA sequences in the sample.

Original processing notes: Scientists estimated how many nucleated cells there were by amplifying reference gene primers. Libraries were prepared by immunoSEQ multiplex PCR; TCRdb keeps only in-frame clonotypes and omits some of them. V, J and clone size derive from that table, while D and trimming were established from the DNA sequence. This sample yields 120,000 or so clones, of which roughly 87% are seen a single time; 27% belongs to the top ten. This TCR derives from a woman of 80 years or more with acute or convalescent COVID-19. The V gene is TRBV5-1, the J gene TRBJ2-7; D is possibly TRBD2 (5 bases). The material sequenced was peripheral blood. The CDR3 DNA reads TGCGCCAGCAGCTTGGCTTCGGGGTACGAGCAGTACGTC. Protein: CASSLASGYEQYV.